This TCR beta chain comes out of a study of T cell responses to AZD1222 COVID-19 vaccine. The CDR3 sequence is 13 residues long. Germline CDR1 and CDR2: SGHVS and FNYEAQ. The ends were cut back, 8 bases at V and 2 bases at J, with 13 bases in the middle. Points on this clone: Its antigen is as yet unknown.

Clones were sequenced by immunoSEQ multiplex PCR, and TCRdb holds only the in-frame ones, with some missing. The sample includes around 94,000 clones, nearly 90% of them seen just once. Study-level points and caveats: Donors in the cohort were predominantly white British and more often female, and clonal diversity was possibly underestimated. Baseline serology detected seropositivity in only six AZD1222 recipients. Elevations in Spike-specific TCR breadth and depth followed administration of two AZD1222 doses. Among spike-specific TCRs, nearly half reportedly target unmutated variant regions.

The gene calls are TRBV7-6 and TRBJ2-7, with no clear D. The starting material was peripheral blood, obtained on day 0 of AZD1222 vaccination. This sequence was found in an adult in good health. CDR3 residues: CASGRPPTYEQYF. CDR3 in DNA: TGTGCCAGCGGCCGCCCACCGACCTACGAGCAGTACTTC.